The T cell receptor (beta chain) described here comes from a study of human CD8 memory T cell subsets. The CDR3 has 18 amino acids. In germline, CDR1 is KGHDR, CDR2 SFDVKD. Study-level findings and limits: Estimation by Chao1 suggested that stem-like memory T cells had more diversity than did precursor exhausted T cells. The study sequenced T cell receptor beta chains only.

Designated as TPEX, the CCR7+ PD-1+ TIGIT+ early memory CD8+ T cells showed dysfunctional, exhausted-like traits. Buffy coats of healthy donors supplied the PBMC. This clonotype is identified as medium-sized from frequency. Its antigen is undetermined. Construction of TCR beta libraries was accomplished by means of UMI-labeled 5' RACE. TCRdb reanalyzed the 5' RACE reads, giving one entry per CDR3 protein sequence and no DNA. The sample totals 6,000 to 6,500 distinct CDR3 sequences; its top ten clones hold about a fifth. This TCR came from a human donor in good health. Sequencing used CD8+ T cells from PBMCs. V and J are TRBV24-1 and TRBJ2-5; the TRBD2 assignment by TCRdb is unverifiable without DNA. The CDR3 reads CATSDLPVAGGGAETQYF.